Below, 7 T cell receptor beta chains from the same sample are listed, as sequenced in a study of cytomegalovirus exposure and HLA in healthy donors. PCR used 60 Vbeta primers and 13 Jbeta primers. Here immunoSEQ multiplex PCR was the method, and the copy in TCRdb shows in-frame clones only, minus some. Seen here are 55,000 to 80,000 clones, 65% to 90% observed once, and the top ten hold over 8.5%. Source material: PBMCs. These receptor sequences come from a female donor in good health and CMV-seronegative.

The rearrangement links TRBV6-1 to TRBJ1-1, with TRBD1 matching 9 bases. This CDR3 has 14 residues. Germline V gene sequence: CDR1 MNHNS, CDR2 SASEGT. J gave up 0 bases and V 9 bases, and 5 bases lay outside the gene matches. Here the CDR3 DNA reads TGTGCCAGTAACAGGGGGCCCATGAACACTGAAGCTTTCTTT. Encoded protein: CASNRGPMNTEAFF.

The rearrangement links TRBV11-3 to TRBJ1-5; 7 bases are a match to TRBD1. The CDR3 covers 16 residues. CDR1 is SGHNT, CDR2 YENEEA, per germline. V lost 3 bases, J lost 4 bases, and 9 bases stayed unmatched. In nucleotides, the CDR3 is TGTGCCAGCAGCTTTAACCTCCCGGGACAGAATCAGCCCCAGCATTTT. It translates to CASSFNLPGQNQPQHF.

This chain links TRBV19 with TRBJ2-7, with 7 bases lining up with TRBD1. Trimming cost V 9 bases and J 2 bases; bases outside gene matches: 7. The germline V gene has CDR1 LNHDA and CDR2 SQIVND (reference sequence). The length of the CDR3 is 13 residues. The chain's CDR3 is CASSGTDAYEQYF. CDR3 DNA sequence: TGTGCCAGCTCCGGGACAGATGCCTACGAGCAGTACTTC.

In its sample, this clone was seen a few times. The chain combines TRBV23-1 with TRBJ1-5, with D possibly TRBD1 on 5 matching bases. TRBV23-1 is assigned to the ORF class and has an uncertain function. CDR3 size: 15 residues. The V end lost 4 bases, the J end lost 3 bases, and 13 bases lay between the germline ends. CDR3 residues: CASSPTEPDNQPQHF. CDR3 bases: TGCGCCAGCAGTCCGACAGAGCCAGACAATCAGCCCCAGCATTTT.

The chain combines TRBV5-1 with TRBJ2-1, with TRBD2 matching over 11 bases. Trimming removed 4 bases from V and 6 bases from J; junction bases left unmatched: 6. The CDR3 has 15 residues. Per germline, CDR1 SGHRS and CDR2 YFSETQ. DNA of the CDR3: TGCGCCAGCAGCACGGGACTAGCGGTCTTCAATGAGCAGTTCTTC. Residues: CASSTGLAVFNEQFF.

A word on this clone: The same CDR3 arises from other DNA sequences in this sample as well. V usage is TRBV6-5 and J usage is TRBJ2-7; possibly TRBD1 for D (6 bases). V was cut by 0 bases and J by 3 bases, with 12 bases left in between. Germline CDR1 MNHEY, CDR2 SVGAGI. CDR3 size: 15 residues. The CDR3 here is CASSYSPGRGYEQYF. The CDR3 region has the DNA TGTGCCAGCAGTTACTCCCCGGGCAGGGGCTACGAGCAGTACTTC.

V is TRBV18 and J is TRBJ2-7; D possibly corresponds to TRBD2 (6 bases). The germline V gene has CDR1 KGHSH and CDR2 LQKENI. CDR3 length: 14 amino acids. Trimming shortened V by 6 bases and J by 5 bases, and 17 bases separated the two germline ends. The chain's CDR3 is CASSRDLSADEQYF. CDR3 DNA: TGTGCCAGCTCCCGGGACTTATCTGCCGACGAGCAGTACTTC.